This T cell receptor beta chain emerged from a study of cytomegalovirus exposure and HLA in healthy donors. Study background: Earlier, approximately 110 million unique TCR beta sequences were recovered from around 200 million T cells by an analysis.

This clone was counted once. Its antigen is unidentified. Study conclusions and caveats: Serostatus for CMV was the only available immune exposure information. Productive status was seen about 87% or about 30% of the time for most TCR beta V segments in an earlier analysis. Reports credit the classifier with highly specific, highly sensitive diagnosis of cytomegalovirus status.

The PCR had 60 Vbeta and 13 Jbeta primers. The repertoire was sequenced with immunoSEQ multiplex PCR; TCRdb's copy has only in-frame clones and lacks some. The table has 200,000 to 250,000 clones, 82% seen once; the top ten hold 5.4%. Between the trimmed V and J ends, which lost 4 bases and 7 bases, there was a span of 19 bases. The CDR3 spans 14 residues. CDR1 is GTSNPN, CDR2 SVGIG, per germline (reference sequence). This clonotype was sampled from a woman between 40 and 55 years old in good health and CMV-seropositive. Material for sequencing was PBMCs. The chain employs TRBV30 and TRBJ1-2; D is unclear. Here the CDR3 reads CAWTLGDESTGYTF. The DNA of the CDR3 is TGTGCCTGGACCCTCGGGGATGAATCGACTGGCTACACCTTC.